The entry below describes one T cell receptor beta chain. The antigen is undetermined. Next came a second PCR, run for roughly 7 to 12 cycles, which used a sample-barcoded 5' primer along with a J-beta primer mix. TCRdb used MiXCR to reprocess the 5' RACE reads, holding one entry per CDR3 protein. The table shows about 680,000 distinct CDR3 sequences, with 49% occurring only once. Germline-derived CDR1 and CDR2 are MDHEN and SYDVKM. The CDR3 loop spans 14 amino acids. Trimming pared 4 bases from V and 2 bases from J, leaving 11 bases between. The sample belongs to a study of blood T cells in healthy people across ages. Study-wide results and limits: Relative to aged donors, long-lived donors carried more naive CD4+ cells and displayed higher diversity. Donor CMV status, an unknown factor, possibly confounded changes in expanded clonotypes.

Each donor's blood draw was roughly 10 milliliters of peripheral blood. Material for sequencing was blood. V gene TRBV28 combines with J gene TRBJ1-2; tentatively, D is TRBD1 (6 bases). The TCR originated in a woman in her sixties in good health. The CDR3 DNA is TGTGCCAGCAGTTCCGTCCAGGGGAACTATGGCTACACCTTC. Translation: CASSSVQGNYGYTF.